The rows below give T cell receptor beta chains drawn from one sample of a study of blood T cell repertoires in COVID-19. Measured with immunoSEQ multiplex PCR; TCRdb has only the in-frame clones, and not every one. The sample holds roughly 90,000 clones, 85% seen once. Sequences were obtained from peripheral blood. These receptors were obtained from a man aged 80 or over with acute or convalescent COVID-19. CDR3s leave out the opening cysteine and the closing phenylalanine or tryptophan. Each record gives: clone size, J gene, V gene, CDR3 protein. Clone size, where shown, is once, few, many, or a class for clones that have expanded.

size: .; J: TRBJ2-3; V: TRBV11-3; CDR3: ASSQRGEGGTDTQY
size: .; J: TRBJ2-1; V: TRBV25-1; CDR3: ASRGTGLAGREQF
size: .; J: TRBJ2-7; V: TRBV6-5; CDR3: ASSLGEARDEQY
size: .; J: TRBJ1-1; V: TRBV28; CDR3: ASTLVGITEAF
size: .; J: TRBJ2-6; V: TRBV7-2; CDR3: ASSLSPTTGANVLT
size: once; J: TRBJ1-2; V: TRBV19; CDR3: ASSILQRDGYT
size: .; J: TRBJ1-6; V: TRBV3-1/TRBV3-2; CDR3: ASSPLQPHVLSPLH
size: .; J: TRBJ1-5; V: TRBV28; CDR3: ASISGGGQPQH
size: .; J: TRBJ1-6; V: TRBV5-1; CDR3: ASSPTTGSRNSPLH
size: few; J: TRBJ1-5; V: TRBV10-2; CDR3: ASSDSPQGQPQH
size: .; J: TRBJ2-3; V: TRBV19; CDR3: ASSIAGGNRNTDTQY
size: .; J: TRBJ2-7; V: TRBV30; CDR3: AWRGHGGAYEQY
size: once; J: TRBJ2-7; V: TRBV28; CDR3: ASSYPTVRNEQY
size: .; J: TRBJ1-5; V: TRBV6-1; CDR3: AGSRQDSNQPQH
size: .; J: TRBJ1-1; V: TRBV7-9; CDR3: ASSPRRGISEAF
size: .; J: TRBJ2-3; V: TRBV9; CDR3: ASSSDRADTQY
size: .; J: TRBJ1-1; V: TRBV24-1; CDR3: ATRDRALNTEAF
size: many; J: TRBJ2-1; V: TRBV3-1/TRBV3-2; CDR3: ASSQTGESYNEQF
size: .; J: TRBJ2-7; V: TRBV5-5; CDR3: ASSSGTRIYEQY
size: .; J: TRBJ2-7; V: TRBV7-2; CDR3: ASSPWARDHEQY
size: .; J: TRBJ2-2; V: TRBV7-7; CDR3: ASSTSPLGLAGDTGELF
size: .; J: TRBJ1-6; V: TRBV7-9; CDR3: ASSAQPTGVNSPLH